This T cell receptor beta chain was recovered during a study of blood T cell repertoires in COVID-19. Background on the study: The analysed material was cDNA or gDNA that came from T cells, B-cell-depleted T cells, or PBMCs.

Trimming cost V 7 bases and J 7 bases, with 17 bases left between them. From germline, CDR1 is MNHEY and CDR2 SVGAGI. CDR3 size: 15 residues. Original processing methods: Scientists estimated how many nucleated cells there were by amplifying reference gene primers. The table came from immunoSEQ multiplex PCR; TCRdb's copy has only in-frame clones and leaves some out. That table gives V, J and clone size, and the DNA gave D and trimming. The table has 190,000 or so clones, 83% seen once; the top ten hold roughly 2.9%. This receptor was obtained from a man aged 45-60 years with active or convalescent COVID-19. The chain links TRBV6-5 to TRBJ1-6; D may be TRBD1 (5 bases). The sample comprised peripheral blood. The CDR3 sequence is CASTGGDTLNSPLHF. CDR3 bases: TGTGCCAGCACGGGGGGGGATACTTTAAATTCACCCCTCCACTTT.